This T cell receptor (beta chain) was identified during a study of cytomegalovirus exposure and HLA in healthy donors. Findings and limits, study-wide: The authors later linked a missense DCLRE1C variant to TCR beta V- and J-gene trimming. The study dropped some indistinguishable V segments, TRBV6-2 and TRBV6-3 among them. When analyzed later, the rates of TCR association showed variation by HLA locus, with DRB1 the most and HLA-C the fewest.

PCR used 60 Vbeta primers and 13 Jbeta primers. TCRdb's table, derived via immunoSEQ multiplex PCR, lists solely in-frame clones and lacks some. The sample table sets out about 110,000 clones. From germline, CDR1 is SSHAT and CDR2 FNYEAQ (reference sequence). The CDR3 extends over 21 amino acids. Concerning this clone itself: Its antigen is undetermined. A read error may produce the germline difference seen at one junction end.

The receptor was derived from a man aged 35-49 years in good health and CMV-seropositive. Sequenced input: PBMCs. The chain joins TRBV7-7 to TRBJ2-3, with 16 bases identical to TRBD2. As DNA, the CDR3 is TGTGCTAGCAGCTTAACCCCCAGGGGGACTAGCGGGAGGGCCGGGGGAGATACGCAGTATTTT. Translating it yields CASSLTPRGTSGRAGGDTQYF. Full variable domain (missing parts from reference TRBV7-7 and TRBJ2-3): GAGVSQSPRYKVTKRGQDVTLRCDPISSHATLYWYQQALGQGPEFLTYFNYEAQPDKSGLPSDRFSAERPEGSISTLTIQRTEQRDSAMYRCASSLTPRGTSGRAGGDTQYFGPGTRLTVL.